Listed here are 31 T cell receptor beta chains from one sample, sequenced in a study of graft-versus-host responses after intestinal transplantation. TCRdb's table, derived via immunoSEQ multiplex PCR, lists solely in-frame clones and lacks some. The repertoire holds under 90,000 clones, approximately 92% seen once, with under 0.85% in the top ten. The source material was PBMCs, sampled 98 days after intestinal transplantation. Receptor source: a human patient who received an intestinal transplant, so some T cells may come from the graft donor.

The rearrangement links TRBV4-1 to TRBJ1-1, with 11 bases matching TRBD1. Germline V gene data show CDR1 as MGHRA and CDR2 as YSYEKL. The CDR3 runs 17 residues. V shed 1 base and J 4 bases; nucleotides not matched to a gene: 8. DNA for the CDR3: TGCGCCAGCAGCCAAGTCGGTGGACAGGGGGCGACCACTGAAGCTTTCTTT. Translating gives CASSQVGGQGATTEAFF.

The chain employs TRBV2 and TRBJ2-5; D uncertain. The CDR3 is made up of 10 amino acids. The V end was cut by 8 bases, the J end by 5 bases, with 6 bases between. The V gene's germline CDR1 is SNHLY and CDR2 FYNNEI. CDR3 loop: CASLSETQYF. Written as DNA, the CDR3 is TGTGCCAGCCTAAGTGAGACCCAGTACTTC.

The rearrangement links TRBV7-2 to TRBJ2-7; TRBD1 matches at 8 bases. Losses at the gene ends were 3 bases for V and 3 bases for J; bases not matched to a gene: 10. The length of the CDR3 is 16 residues. The germline CDR1 and CDR2 sequences are SGHTA and FQGNSA. The CDR3 DNA is TGTGCCAGCAGCTTGGGACAGGCTGTAATTGACTACGAGCAGTACTTC. This sequence encodes CASSLGQAVIDYEQYF.

This sequence joins TRBV5-1 and TRBJ2-7; 11 positions match TRBD2. Germline V gene lookup returns CDR1 SGHRS and CDR2 YFSETQ. With V trimmed by 2 bases and J by 5 bases, 9 bases remained unmatched. The CDR3 covers 16 residues. The CDR3 spells CASSFLLAGDGDEQYF. DNA of the CDR3: TGCGCCAGCAGCTTCCTACTAGCGGGAGATGGGGACGAGCAGTACTTC.

CDR3 residues: CASSEQGVRQYF. As DNA, the CDR3 is TGTGCCAGCAGTGAACAGGGGGTGAGGCAGTATTTT. The chain carries TRBV6-1 and TRBJ2-3, with 7 bases lining up with TRBD1. The trim removed 2 bases at V and 11 bases at J, leaving 4 bases unmatched. The CDR3 has 12 residues. Germline CDR1 and CDR2: MNHNS and SASEGT.

The chain is built from TRBV19 and TRBJ2-3; D gene ambiguous. Trimming left V 10 bases short and J 8 bases short, with 16 bases between. Germline CDR1 LNHDA, CDR2 SQIVND (reference sequence). This CDR3 region has 12 residues. For the CDR3, the DNA is TGTGCCACTTCTGCATGGATAGGTACGCAGTATTTT. Protein: CATSAWIGTQYF.

The V call is TRBV5-6, the J call TRBJ2-5; TRBD2 aligns across 8 bases. V lost 6 bases to trimming and J lost 2 bases; unmatched junction nucleotides: 12. This CDR3 spans 16 amino acids. Per the germline V gene, CDR1 is SGHDT and CDR2 is YYEEEE. CDR3: CASNLGVAGLQETQYF. The DNA of the CDR3 is TGTGCCAGCAACCTGGGGGTAGCGGGGTTACAAGAGACCCAGTACTTC. Full variable domain (rest looked up from reference TRBV5-6 and TRBJ2-5): DAGVTQSPTHLIKTRGQQVTLRCSPKSGHDTVSWYQQALGQGPQFIFQYYEEEERQRGNFPDRFSGHQFPNYSSELNVNALLLGDSALYLCASNLGVAGLQETQYFGPGTRLLVL.

This chain joins TRBV2 and TRBJ1-5, with D unresolved. The CDR3 has 17 amino acids. Trimming took off 3 bases at V and 0 bases at J, with 15 bases between the two ends. Germline CDR1 and CDR2: SNHLY and FYNNEI. The CDR3 reads CASSDILGLNSNQPQHF. The CDR3 DNA reads as TGTGCCAGCAGTGACATTTTAGGACTGAATAGCAATCAGCCCCAGCATTTT.

V gene TRBV6-1 combines with J gene TRBJ1-2, with D possibly matching TRBD1 (5 bases). The V and J ends lost 0 bases and 2 bases respectively, with 13 bases between them. This CDR3 has 16 residues. CDR1 and CDR2 (germline): MNHNS, SASEGT. In DNA, the CDR3 is TGTGCCAGCAGTGAAGCTAGCAGGGTTGGGAACTATGGCTACACCTTC. It encodes CASSEASRVGNYGYTF.

This clone was seen just once. V usage is TRBV2 and J usage is TRBJ1-1, with 9 bases that match TRBD1. Per the germline V gene, CDR1 is SNHLY and CDR2 is FYNNEI. The junction had 5 bases not matched to a gene; V was cut back by 3 bases and J by 3 bases. This CDR3 region has 15 residues. This chain's CDR3 is CASSEKQGAYTEAFF. The CDR3 bases are TGTGCCAGCAGTGAGAAACAGGGGGCGTACACTGAAGCTTTCTTT.

The chain uses TRBV10-1 and TRBJ2-3; no firm D call. Germline-derived CDR1 and CDR2 are WNHNN and SYGVQD (reference sequence). The V gene lost 3 bases and the J gene lost 2 bases, with 9 bases spanning the gap. This CDR3 has 14 amino acids. This chain's CDR3 is CASSETPYTDTQYF. For the CDR3, the DNA is TGCGCCAGCAGTGAAACTCCTTACACAGATACGCAGTATTTT.

The rearrangement uses TRBV28 and TRBJ1-5; D is uncertain. Germline CDR1 and CDR2: MDHEN and SYDVKM. The V and J ends lost 3 bases and 2 bases respectively, with 17 bases between them. The CDR3 consists of 17 residues. The CDR3: CASSLYFWRNGNQPQHF. The CDR3 coding sequence is TGTGCCAGCAGTTTGTATTTTTGGAGGAATGGCAATCAGCCCCAGCATTTT.

The V and J genes are TRBV5-1 and TRBJ2-2; D is unresolved. V lost 4 bases, J lost 4 bases, and 17 bases lay in between. Germline assignment: CDR1 SGHRS and CDR2 YFSETQ. The CDR3 totals 16 residues. The DNA of the CDR3 is TGCGCCAGCAGCGAAATAATAACACCCTCCACCGGGGAGCTGTTTTTT. Translated, it gives CASSEIITPSTGELFF.

V usage is TRBV28 and J usage is TRBJ2-7, with D perhaps TRBD1 (6 bases). In germline, CDR1 is MDHEN, CDR2 SYDVKM. The V gene lost 6 bases and the J gene lost 0 bases, with 15 bases spanning the gap. The length of the CDR3 is 15 residues. As DNA, the CDR3 is TGTGCCAGCAGCCCAGGACAGACAAGCTCCTACGAGCAGTACTTC. This translates into CASSPGQTSSYEQYF.

The V call is TRBV19, the J call TRBJ2-5, with 8 positions matching TRBD2. Germline CDR1 and CDR2: LNHDA and SQIVND (reference sequence). This CDR3 spans 17 amino acids. V shed 4 bases, J shed 2 bases, and the junction held 12 bases outside the gene matches. The chain's CDR3 is CASSTPGSGGVQETQYF. In DNA, the CDR3 is TGTGCCAGTAGTACCCCGGGGAGCGGGGGCGTACAAGAGACCCAGTACTTC.

The genes are TRBV5-1 and TRBJ2-1; 15 nucleotides agree with TRBD2. Trimming at V came to 2 bases and at J to 4 bases, leaving 7 bases not matched to a gene. Germline CDR1 and CDR2: SGHRS and YFSETQ. This CDR3 is 18 amino acids long. The CDR3 loop is CASSLWTSGRAAYNEQFF. In nucleotides, the CDR3 is TGCGCCAGCAGCTTATGGACTAGCGGGAGGGCTGCATACAATGAGCAGTTCTTC.

The rearrangement joins TRBV29-1 to TRBJ1-3, with no clear D. V was shortened by 3 bases and J by 0 bases, with 12 bases between the two germline ends. This CDR3 comprises 15 residues. Germline loops: CDR1 SQVTM, CDR2 ANQGSEA. The CDR3 coding sequence is TGCAGCGTTGATGCGAAGGATGTCTCTGGAAACACCATATATTTT. This sequence encodes CSVDAKDVSGNTIYF.

This sequence joins TRBV18 and TRBJ2-5; 8 bases align to TRBD1. Trimming took 6 bases from V and 0 from J; bases not matched to a gene: 12. The CDR3 totals 17 residues. CDR1 is KGHSH, CDR2 LQKENI, per germline. The CDR3 DNA is TGTGCCAGCTCGTCTCTTCCGGGACAGGCGTACCAAGAGACCCAGTACTTC. Protein sequence: CASSSLPGQAYQETQYF.

The chain links TRBV5-1 to TRBJ2-3; D may correspond to TRBD1 or TRBD2 (5 bases each). The CDR3 sequence is 14 residues long. CDR1 SGHRS and CDR2 YFSETQ come from the germline V gene. V lost 4 bases and J 6 bases, leaving 15 bases between the germline ends. Written as DNA, the CDR3 is TGCGCCAGCAGCATTGGGGGTCTCAGGGATACGCAGTATTTT. Amino acids: CASSIGGLRDTQYF.

The chain combines TRBV21-1 with TRBJ2-1. TRBV21-1 corresponds to a pseudogene. The CDR3 is 20 residues long. CDR3 residues: CASSKEMSKEPNSRTNEQFF. The CDR3 coding sequence is TGTGCCAGCAGCAAAGAGATGTCGAAAGAGCCCAATTCTAGGACCAATGAGCAGTTCTTC.

The chain carries TRBV7-3 and TRBJ2-3; D unresolved. Trimming took 4 bases from V and 2 from J, leaving 7 bases between them. This CDR3 has 13 amino acids. The germline gives CDR1 SGHTA, CDR2 FQGTGA. The chain's CDR3 is CASSSAPTDTQYF. The CDR3 DNA reads as TGTGCCAGCAGCTCAGCCCCCACAGATACGCAGTATTTT.

The gene calls are TRBV5-3 and TRBJ2-3, with 8 positions matching TRBD2. TRBV5-3 is sorted into the ORF group, with uncertain function. V lost 4 bases to trimming and J lost 2 bases; unmatched junction nucleotides: 9. The CDR3 has 16 residues. CDR3 in DNA: TGTGCCAGAAGCCGCCTAAGCGGGGGATACACAGATACGCAGTATTTT. Amino acid sequence: CARSRLSGGYTDTQYF.

V usage is TRBV10-1 and J usage is TRBJ2-7; possible D gene TRBD2, 5 bases. Trimming stripped 3 bases from V and 2 bases from J, with 5 bases between. Germline V gene lookup returns CDR1 WNHNN and CDR2 SYGVQD (reference sequence). The CDR3 is 12 residues long. The DNA for the CDR3 is TGCGCCAGCAGTGACGGGACCTACGAGCAGTACTTC. Translation: CASSDGTYEQYF.

This clone was found a few times. The J gene is TRBJ2-7, the V gene TRBV5-4; 12 nucleotides line up with TRBD1. Trimming took 4 bases from V and 6 from J; bases not matched to a gene: 11. The V gene's germline CDR1 is SGHNT and CDR2 YYREEE (reference sequence). This CDR3 is built from 16 residues. CDR3 region: CASSPPGTGGFGEQYF. CDR3 DNA: TGTGCCAGCAGCCCGCCCGGGACAGGGGGCTTCGGCGAGCAGTACTTC.

The chain joins TRBV15 to TRBJ2-3, with no clear D. The CDR3 consists of 13 residues. Germline-derived CDR1 and CDR2 are LNHNV and YYDKDF (reference sequence). Trimming removed 6 bases at V and 3 bases at J, with 10 bases between. CDR3 in amino acids: CATRGIGTDTQYF. The CDR3, as DNA: TGTGCCACCAGGGGGATCGGTACAGATACGCAGTATTTT.

This chain joins TRBV5-1 and TRBJ2-5; D may be TRBD2 (5 bases). The CDR3 has 13 amino acids. The ends were cut back, 5 bases at V and 5 bases at J, with 13 bases in the middle. Germline V gene sequence: CDR1 SGHRS, CDR2 YFSETQ. In DNA, the CDR3 is TGCGCCAGCAGAGGGAGAGTATTGGAGACCCAGTACTTC. Protein: CASRGRVLETQYF.

The chain carries TRBV6-5 and TRBJ2-7; D may be TRBD1 (5 bases). The V gene's germline CDR1 is MNHEY and CDR2 SVGAGI. Trimming pared 6 bases from V and 3 bases from J, leaving 12 bases between. The CDR3 is 13 amino acids. The CDR3 nucleotides read TGTGCCAGCAGCCCTAAGGGGATCTACGAGCAGTACTTC. It translates to CASSPKGIYEQYF.

CDR3 coding DNA: TGTGCCAGCAGTGAAGCCATTTCCTACGAGCAGTACTTC. Encoded protein: CASSEAISYEQYF. V gene TRBV6-1 combines with J gene TRBJ2-7; no firm D call. The germline gives CDR1 MNHNS, CDR2 SASEGT. The CDR3 totals 13 residues. Deletions cut 0 bases from V and 1 base from J, with 4 bases between.

The chain joins TRBV4-1 to TRBJ2-5, with 8 bases identical to TRBD1. Looked up from germline, CDR1 is MGHRA and CDR2 is YSYEKL. V lost 1 base and J lost 1; bases outside the gene matches: 2. This CDR3 spans 15 amino acids. This CDR3 is CASSQVDRVQETQYF. In DNA form, the CDR3 reads TGCGCCAGCAGCCAAGTGGACAGGGTCCAAGAGACCCAGTACTTC.

For this clone: One end of the junction fails to match germline, which may point to a read error. V and J are TRBV6-1 and TRBJ1-5; maybe TRBD1 (6 bases). The CDR3 is 17 amino acids. Germline CDR1 reads MNHNS; CDR2 reads SASEGT. The CDR3 DNA reads as TGTGCCATCAGTGAGTCTTACGAGGGGGGTCATTATCAGCCCCAGCATTTT. Amino acids: CAISESYEGGHYQPQHF.

This CDR3 reads CASSLGTPDTQYF. The DNA for the CDR3 is TGTGCCAGCAGCTTAGGCACTCCAGATACGCAGTATTTT. V usage is TRBV7-9 and J usage is TRBJ2-3; D call uncertain. The CDR3 extends over 13 amino acids. Germline assignment: CDR1 SEHNR and CDR2 FQNEAQ (reference sequence). The V end lost 1 base, the J end lost 4 bases, and 6 bases lay between the germline ends. Full variable domain (remainder filled in from reference TRBV7-9 and TRBJ2-3): DTGVSQNPRHKITKRGQNVTFRCDPISEHNRLYWYRQTLGQGPEFLTYFQNEAQLEKSRLLSDRFSAERPKGSFSTLEIQRTEQGDSAMYLCASSLGTPDTQYFGPGTRLTVL.